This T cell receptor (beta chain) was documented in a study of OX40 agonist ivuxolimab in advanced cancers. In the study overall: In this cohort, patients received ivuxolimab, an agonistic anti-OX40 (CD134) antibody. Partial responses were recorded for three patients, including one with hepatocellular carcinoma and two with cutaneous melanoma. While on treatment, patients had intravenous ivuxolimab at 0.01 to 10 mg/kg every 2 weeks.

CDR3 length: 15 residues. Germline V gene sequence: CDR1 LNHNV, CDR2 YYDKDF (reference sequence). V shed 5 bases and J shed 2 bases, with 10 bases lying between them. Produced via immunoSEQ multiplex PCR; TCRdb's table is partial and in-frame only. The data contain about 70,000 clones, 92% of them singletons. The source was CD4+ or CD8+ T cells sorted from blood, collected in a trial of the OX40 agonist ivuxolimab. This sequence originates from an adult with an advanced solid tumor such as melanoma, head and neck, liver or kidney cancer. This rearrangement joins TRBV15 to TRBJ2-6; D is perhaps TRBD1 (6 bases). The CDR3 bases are TGTGCCACCAGCTCCACAGGGACTGGGGCCAACGTCCTGACTTTC. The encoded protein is CATSSTGTGANVLTF.